The 30 T cell receptor beta chains reported below all come from one sample, sequenced in a study of blood T cell repertoires in COVID-19. Data came from immunoSEQ multiplex PCR; TCRdb stores just in-frame clones and leaves some out. Altogether a few hundred thousand clones are present, almost 90% being singletons, with the ten largest covering approximately 4.5%. The sample was PBMCs or T cells enriched from blood (not recorded which). The source of these receptors is a woman under 30 with acute COVID-19.

The table lists this clone with a few counts. The chain carries TRBV18 and TRBJ1-1; D unclear. The CDR3 is 13 residues long. The V gene's germline CDR1 is KGHSH and CDR2 LQKENI. The V gene lost 1 base and the J gene lost 4 bases, with 7 bases spanning the gap. Here the CDR3 reads CASSPRLSTEAFF. As DNA, the CDR3 is TGTGCCAGCTCACCACGTTTATCCACTGAAGCTTTCTTT.

The chain couples TRBV27 to TRBJ2-7; perhaps TRBD2 as D (5 bases). The CDR3 length is 14 residues. Trimming removed 2 bases from V and 5 bases from J, with 13 bases in between. Germline V CDR1 and CDR2: MNHEY, SMNVEV (reference sequence). CDR3 in DNA: TGTGCCAGCAGTTTACGTGGGAGTCACGACGAGCAGTACTTC. Amino acid sequence: CASSLRGSHDEQYF.

Notes on this clone: The junction shows a germline mismatch at one end, possibly a read error. The rearrangement links TRBV25-1 to TRBJ1-2; 8 bases are shared with TRBD1. Looked up from germline, CDR1 is MGHDK and CDR2 is SYGVNS. The CDR3 has 13 residues. CDR3 coding DNA: TGTGCCAGCAGTGAGTGGACAGGGAGCGAAGTTCGCTTC. Protein product: CASSEWTGSEVRF.

This clone was detected only once. The chain combines TRBV5-8 with TRBJ2-5, with D perhaps matching TRBD2 (6 bases). The germline V and J ends were trimmed by 9 bases and 5 bases, with 14 bases remaining between them. The V gene's germline CDR1 is SGHTS and CDR2 YDEGEE. The CDR3 contains 12 residues. For the CDR3, the DNA is TGTGCCACTAACCGGAGGGAGGAGACCCAGTACTTC. It is translated as CATNRREETQYF.

CDR3 residues: CASTEPTGEKLFF. Here the CDR3 DNA reads TGTGCCAGCACCGAACCGACGGGAGAAAAACTGTTTTTT. The rearrangement links TRBV28 to TRBJ1-4; D gene uncertain. From germline, CDR1 is MDHEN and CDR2 SYDVKM. CDR3 length: 13 amino acids. Trimming pared 7 bases from V and 8 bases from J, leaving 14 bases between.

The chain recombines TRBV28 with TRBJ1-1; D is possibly TRBD1 (6 bases). With 2 bases removed from V and 4 bases from J, the gap between germline ends came to 17 bases. Germline V gene lookup returns CDR1 MDHEN and CDR2 SYDVKM. The CDR3 consists of 16 residues. In nucleotides, the CDR3 is TGTGCCAGCAGTTTAAGTATGGGAATAGGGGGCACTGAAGCTTTCTTT. Encoded protein: CASSLSMGIGGTEAFF.

The chain has TRBV5-1 and TRBJ1-5, with D possibly being TRBD1 (6 bases). V was clipped by 7 bases and J by 6 bases, with 20 bases between them. The CDR3 extends over 15 amino acids. The germline V gene encodes CDR1 SGHRS and CDR2 YFSETQ. CDR3 amino acids: CASPSPAGECQPQHF. The CDR3 nucleotides read TGCGCCAGCCCCAGTCCGGCAGGGGAGTGTCAGCCCCAGCATTTT.

The chain has TRBV10-2 and TRBJ2-7, with 9 bases fitting TRBD2. This CDR3 is 13 amino acids long. Per the germline V gene, CDR1 is WSHSY and CDR2 is SAAADI. The V and J ends lost 8 bases and 6 bases, in that order; junction bases with no gene match: 8. This chain's CDR3 is CASWGSGSIEQYF. The CDR3 DNA reads as TGCGCCAGCTGGGGTAGCGGGAGCATCGAGCAGTACTTC.

The gene calls are TRBV6-2 or TRBV6-3 and TRBJ2-5; 9 bases line up with TRBD2. CDR1 MNHEY and CDR2 SVGEGT come from the germline V gene. J was trimmed by 3 bases and V by 5 bases; bases with no gene match: 10. The length of the CDR3 is 16 residues. The CDR3 here is CASSHLAGPLEETQYF. CDR3 bases: TGTGCCAGCAGTCATCTAGCGGGACCCTTAGAAGAGACCCAGTACTTC.

The gene calls are TRBV18 and TRBJ1-2; no clear D. V lost 6 bases, J lost 2 bases, and 13 bases lay in between. Germline V gene data show CDR1 as KGHSH and CDR2 as LQKENI. This CDR3 region has 14 residues. The CDR3 DNA follows: TGTGCCAGCTCCCCCGGAGGCACCAACTATGGCTACACCTTC. It translates to CASSPGGTNYGYTF.

V and J are TRBV2 and TRBJ1-1; 11 positions match TRBD1. Trimming removed 8 bases from V and 4 bases from J; junction bases left unmatched: 6. CDR3 length: 14 amino acids. Germline V gene sequence: CDR1 SNHLY, CDR2 FYNNEI. The CDR3 sequence: CASLGQGVITEAFF. In DNA, the CDR3 is TGTGCCAGCCTGGGACAGGGGGTGATCACTGAAGCTTTCTTT.

J is TRBJ2-7 and V is TRBV7-9; tentatively, D is TRBD1 (6 bases). This CDR3 has 14 amino acids. The germline V gene encodes CDR1 SEHNR and CDR2 FQNEAQ (reference sequence). Between the trimmed V and J ends, which lost 4 bases and 4 bases, there was a span of 14 bases. CDR3 nucleotides: TGTGCCAGCAGCTCCACCGGACAGATGTACGAGCAGTACTTC. It encodes CASSSTGQMYEQYF.

This clone was seen a single time. The rearrangement uses TRBV9 and TRBJ2-3, with 8 nucleotides matching TRBD1. Germline CDR1 SGDLS, CDR2 YYNGEE. J lost 0 bases, V lost 3 bases, and 6 bases had no gene match. The CDR3 covers 16 residues. CDR3 in amino acids: CASSDGGQGSTDTQYF. CDR3 nucleotides: TGTGCCAGCAGCGATGGAGGACAGGGAAGCACAGATACGCAGTATTTT.

This chain joins TRBV7-2 and TRBJ2-1; 8 bases agree with TRBD1. This CDR3 spans 14 amino acids. Trimming removed 5 bases from V and 9 bases from J; junction bases left unmatched: 9. The germline CDR1 and CDR2 sequences are SGHTA and FQGNSA. The CDR3 nucleotides read TGTGCCAGCAGCGGCCGGGACAGGTTCGGTGAGCAGTTCTTC. This encodes CASSGRDRFGEQFF. Variable domain in full (rest from reference TRBV7-2 and TRBJ2-1): GAGVSQSPSNKVTEKGKDVELRCDPISGHTALYWYRQSLGQGLEFLIYFQGNSAPDKSGLPSDRFSAERTGGSVSTLTIQRTQQEDSAVYLCASSGRDRFGEQFFGPGTRLTVL.

The chain joins TRBV7-9 to TRBJ2-1; no clear D. V gave up 5 bases and J gave up 5 bases, with 10 bases separating them. The CDR3 runs 13 residues. Germline loops: CDR1 SEHNR, CDR2 FQNEAQ (reference sequence). DNA of the CDR3: TGTGCCAGCAGCCCTAGTTTGGACAATGAGCAGTTCTTC. The encoded protein is CASSPSLDNEQFF.

The chain links TRBV3-1 (or the pseudogene TRBV3-2) to TRBJ2-4; 7 bases map to TRBD2. CDR1 LGHDT and CDR2 YNNKEL come from the germline V gene (reference sequence). The CDR3 length is 15 residues. V was clipped by 8 bases and J by 0 bases; unmatched bases: 7. The CDR3 DNA sequence: TGTGCCAGCGGGAGCGGGGCCCTAGCCAAAAACATTCAGTACTTC. Residues: CASGSGALAKNIQYF.

The chain links TRBV19 to TRBJ2-7; D remains unclear. Germline CDR1 is LNHDA and CDR2 is SQIVND (reference sequence). This CDR3 spans 14 amino acids. The ends were cut back, 5 bases at V and 2 bases at J, with 13 bases in the middle. The CDR3 here is CASSLVADTYEQYF. Here the CDR3 DNA reads TGTGCCAGTAGTTTGGTAGCCGATACCTACGAGCAGTACTTC.

This CDR3 reads CASSFGGHPETQYF. The CDR3 DNA reads as TGTGCCAGCAGTTTTGGGGGACATCCCGAGACCCAGTACTTC. The gene calls are TRBV28 and TRBJ2-5, with D maybe TRBD1 (6 bases). CDR1 is MDHEN, CDR2 SYDVKM, per germline. The germline V and J ends were trimmed by 3 bases and 5 bases, with 13 bases remaining between them. The CDR3 runs to 14 residues.

V and J are TRBV28 and TRBJ1-2, with D possibly being TRBD1 (6 bases). This CDR3 is built from 14 residues. Trimming cost V 3 bases and J 6 bases, with 14 bases left between them. Germline V lookup: CDR1 MDHEN, CDR2 SYDVKM. CDR3 nucleotides: TGTGCCAGCAGTTTTCCTACAGGGTTGAATGGCTACACCTTC. The encoded protein is CASSFPTGLNGYTF.

This clone was counted only a few times. The chain has TRBV13 and TRBJ1-6; TRBD1 matches at 7 bases. Germline CDR1 reads PRHDT; CDR2 reads FYEKMQ (reference sequence). V gave up 4 bases and J gave up 7 bases; unmatched junction bases: 10. The CDR3 length is 16 residues. The CDR3 DNA reads TGTGCCAGCAGCTCTTCCGGGACAGCGAAAAATTCACCCCTCCACTTT. Its protein is CASSSSGTAKNSPLHF. The entire variable domain, with the rest obtained from reference TRBV13 and TRBJ1-6, is as follows: AAGVIQSPRHLIKEKRETATLKCYPIPRHDTVYWYQQGPGQDPQFLISFYEKMQSDKGSIPDRFSAQQFSDYHSELNMSSLELGDSALYFCASSSSGTAKNSPLHFGNGTRLTVT.

The chain is built from TRBV6-5 and TRBJ2-5; 9 bases map to TRBD2. This CDR3 spans 16 amino acids. The trim removed 4 bases at V and 2 bases at J, leaving 8 bases unmatched. Per the germline V gene, CDR1 is MNHEY and CDR2 is SVGAGI. The chain's CDR3 is CASSFLLTSGQETQYF. As DNA, the CDR3 is TGTGCCAGCAGTTTCCTGCTGACTAGCGGACAAGAGACCCAGTACTTC.

The chain joins TRBV7-3 to TRBJ2-1; TRBD2 matches 9 bases. The CDR3 totals 20 residues. After removal of 5 bases from V and 6 bases from J, the junction contained 23 bases not matched to a gene. Germline V lookup: CDR1 SGHTA, CDR2 FQGTGA. CDR3 nucleotides: TGTGCCAGCAGCCCCCGCCCCCTTAAGCCATGGCGGGAGGGCCCCAATGAGCAGTTCTTC. Amino acids: CASSPRPLKPWREGPNEQFF.

The V and J genes are TRBV20-1 and TRBJ2-5; D gene ambiguous. Germline V gene sequence: CDR1 DFQATT, CDR2 SNEGSKA (reference sequence). The germline V and J ends were trimmed by 0 bases and 7 bases, with 3 bases remaining between them. This CDR3 is built from 10 residues. The CDR3 loop is CSARDGTQYF. CDR3 sequence (DNA): TGCAGTGCTAGAGACGGGACCCAGTACTTC.

The chain has TRBV5-1 and TRBJ2-5; TRBD2 aligns across 7 bases. Germline V gene sequence: CDR1 SGHRS, CDR2 YFSETQ. This CDR3 comprises 18 residues. After removal of 4 bases from V and 1 base from J, the junction contained 16 bases not matched to a gene. The DNA for the CDR3 is TGCGCCAGCAGCGTTGGCCCTTTTGTTCGCGGGGGCCAAGAGACCCAGTACTTC. Translated: CASSVGPFVRGGQETQYF.

This chain uses TRBV19 with TRBJ2-2; D gene ambiguous. V dropped 8 bases and J dropped 5 bases, with 6 bases sitting between them. The CDR3 extends over 11 amino acids. Germline V gene lookup returns CDR1 LNHDA and CDR2 SQIVND (reference sequence). The CDR3 bases are TGTGCCAGTCAGGTAACCGGGGAGCTGTTTTTT. It specifies CASQVTGELFF.

The V call is TRBV28, the J call TRBJ1-2, with 8 bases that match TRBD1. Germline V gene lookup returns CDR1 MDHEN and CDR2 SYDVKM. Germline trimming cut 7 bases from V and 1 base from J; bases unmatched to any gene: 8. CDR3 length: 15 residues. The CDR3 DNA reads as TGTGCCAGCATGGGGGACAGGATCTATAACTATGGCTACACCTTC. Protein product: CASMGDRIYNYGYTF.

This chain links TRBV13 with TRBJ2-2; no clear D. Germline values: CDR1 PRHDT, CDR2 FYEKMQ (reference sequence). V dropped 2 bases and J dropped 1 base, with 17 bases sitting between them. The CDR3 extends over 18 amino acids. The CDR3 protein is CASSLTLGPRLNTGELFF. CDR3 nucleotides: TGTGCCAGCAGCTTAACGTTGGGCCCGCGTTTGAACACCGGGGAGCTGTTTTTT.

The chain has TRBV19 and TRBJ2-5; 7 bases line up with TRBD1. Germline values: CDR1 LNHDA, CDR2 SQIVND (reference sequence). The V gene end was trimmed by 6 bases and the J gene end by 6 bases; junction bases not matched to a gene: 13. The CDR3 runs 15 residues. The CDR3 DNA is TGTGCCAGTAGCTCCCTGACAGGGCTTGGACAGACCCAGTACTTC. Its translation is CASSSLTGLGQTQYF. The full variable domain, in which reference TRBV19 and TRBJ2-5 provide the parts outside the CDR3, is DGGITQSPKYLFRKEGQNVTLSCEQNLNHDAMYWYRQDPGQGLRLIYYSQIVNDFQKGDIAEGYSVSREKKESFPLTVTSAQKNPTAFYLCASSSLTGLGQTQYFGPGTRLLVL.

V gene TRBV27 combines with J gene TRBJ2-7; 11 nucleotides align to TRBD2. V was pared by 6 bases and J by 4 bases, with 8 bases of the junction left unmatched. This CDR3 spans 15 amino acids. In germline, CDR1 is MNHEY, CDR2 SMNVEV (reference sequence). DNA for the CDR3: TGTGCCAGCAGGCTTGGACTAGCGGGTTTTTACGAGCAGTACTTC. Protein sequence: CASRLGLAGFYEQYF.

The rearrangement links TRBV18 to TRBJ1-4, with 9 bases fitting TRBD1. The CDR3 has 14 amino acids. V trimming: 4 bases; J trimming: 8 bases; junction bases outside the gene matches: 5. From germline, CDR1 is KGHSH and CDR2 LQKENI. The CDR3 nucleotides are TGTGCCAGCTCACAGGGGACAGGGAACGAAAAACTGTTTTTT. It is translated as CASSQGTGNEKLFF.